These 13 T cell receptor beta chains were all obtained from the same sample, sequenced in a study of human T cells and chemical hapten exposure. This sample's time point: patch test 1, 2 weeks after DPC sensitization. Treatment: therapeutic diphenylcyclopropenone sensitization with weekly scalp DPC. TCRdb re-derived calls from the RACE reads in MiXCR, one entry per CDR3 protein. The sample has approximately 57,000 distinct CDR3 sequences, approximately 8.6% seen once. The starting material was whole blood, obtained in connection with sensitization to the hapten diphenylcyclopropenone (DPC). Receptors were obtained from a woman aged 40-49 years with alopecia areata. Some clones in this sample may be carry-over from other donors' samples.

In this sample, this clonotype turned up a few times. The chain is built from TRBV18 and TRBJ1-5; 8 nucleotides agree with TRBD1. V trimming: 6 bases; J trimming: 1 base; junction bases outside the gene matches: 5. CDR1 KGHSH and CDR2 LQKENI come from the germline V gene. This CDR3 is built from 15 residues. CDR3 nucleotide sequence: TGTGCCAGCTCCCCGGACAGGGCGAGCAATCAGCCCCAGCATTTT. Its protein product is CASSPDRASNQPQHF.

A word on this clonotype: One base away lies a much larger clone, so this may be a sequencing read error. The chain combines TRBV11-2 with TRBJ2-7; D remains ambiguous. CDR3 size: 16 residues. The V gene lost 4 bases and the J gene lost 3 bases, with 19 bases spanning the gap. Germline CDR1 reads SGHAT; CDR2 reads FQNNGV. The CDR3 protein is CASSSPPPGGIYEQYF. In nucleotides, the CDR3 is TGTGCCAGCAGCTCACCCCCCCCTGGCGGAATCTACGAGCAGTACTTC.

The gene calls are TRBV7-6 and TRBJ2-2; perhaps TRBD1 as D (6 bases). This CDR3 comprises 19 residues. Deletions cut 4 bases from V and 2 bases from J, with 23 bases between. Germline loops: CDR1 SGHVS, CDR2 FNYEAQ. The CDR3 here is CASSSLEWTASKNTGELFF. The DNA of the CDR3 is TGTGCCAGCAGCTCCCTCGAGTGGACAGCCTCGAAAAACACCGGGGAGCTGTTTTTT.

This clonotype turned up a few times. The V and J genes are TRBV6-2 or TRBV6-3 and TRBJ2-1, with 8 bases that match TRBD2. This CDR3 region has 14 residues. Trimming at V came to 5 bases and at J to 0 bases, leaving 0 bases not matched to a gene. CDR1 MNHEY and CDR2 SVGEGT come from the germline V gene. In nucleotides, the CDR3 is TGTGCCAGCAGTACTAGCGGCTCCTACAATGAGCAGTTCTTC. Protein sequence: CASSTSGSYNEQFF.

Only a few counts were recorded for this clonotype. The chain combines TRBV28 with TRBJ2-7; D is undetermined. This CDR3 has 11 residues. Germline CDR1 and CDR2: MDHEN and SYDVKM. V lost 6 bases to trimming and J lost 5 bases, with 8 bases between them. The chain's CDR3 is CASSRLDEQYF. The CDR3, as DNA: TGTGCCAGCAGCCGACTTGACGAGCAGTACTTC. Full variable domain (remainder filled in from reference TRBV28 and TRBJ2-7): DVKVTQSSRYLVKRTGEKVFLECVQDMDHENMFWYRQDPGLGLRLIYFSYDVKMKEKGDIPEGYSVSREKKERFSLILESASTNQTSMYLCASSRLDEQYFGPGTRLTVT.

In this sample, this clonotype turned up a few times. The rearrangement links TRBV6-1 to TRBJ1-1; TRBD1 matches 9 bases. V gave up 10 bases and J gave up 1 base; unmatched junction bases: 4. This CDR3 comprises 13 residues. Germline lookup yields CDR1 MNHNS and CDR2 SASEGT. The CDR3 here is CATPGQGNTEAFF. In DNA, the CDR3 is TGTGCCACCCCGGGACAGGGGAACACTGAAGCTTTCTTT.

The chain combines TRBV28 with TRBJ2-7; possible D gene TRBD2, 5 bases. The CDR3 consists of 14 residues. V lost 5 bases and J 2 bases, leaving 13 bases between the germline ends. Germline CDR1 and CDR2: MDHEN and SYDVKM. This CDR3 is CASSLAGVPYEQYF. The CDR3 DNA follows: TGTGCCAGCAGTCTCGCGGGCGTCCCCTACGAGCAGTACTTC. Full variable domain (remainder filled in from reference TRBV28 and TRBJ2-7): DVKVTQSSRYLVKRTGEKVFLECVQDMDHENMFWYRQDPGLGLRLIYFSYDVKMKEKGDIPEGYSVSREKKERFSLILESASTNQTSMYLCASSLAGVPYEQYFGPGTRLTVT.

This clonotype was picked up a small number of times. The chain links TRBV7-2 to TRBJ1-4; 10 bases are a match to TRBD1. CDR3 length: 16 amino acids. Germline V gene lookup returns CDR1 SGHTA and CDR2 FQGNSA. The V segment lost 5 bases and the J segment 8 bases; nucleotides outside the gene matches: 11. The DNA of the CDR3 is TGTGCCAGCAGCATACGGCCGGGACAGGGGCGCGAAAAACTGTTTTTT. Its protein product is CASSIRPGQGREKLFF.

This clonotype was picked up many times. The chain joins TRBV4-1 to TRBJ1-5; 8 nucleotides agree with TRBD1. This CDR3 is 15 amino acids long. After removal of 2 bases from V and 6 bases from J, the junction contained 6 bases not matched to a gene. Germline V gene lookup returns CDR1 MGHRA and CDR2 YSYEKL. This CDR3 reads CASSQPGQGLQPQHF. The CDR3 DNA follows: TGCGCCAGCAGCCAACCAGGACAGGGTCTTCAGCCCCAGCATTTT.

Ten or more counts support this clonotype. The chain carries TRBV10-3 and TRBJ1-3; possible D gene TRBD1, 5 bases. V was shortened by 5 bases and J by 0 bases, with 11 bases between the two germline ends. From germline, CDR1 is ENHRY and CDR2 SYGVKD. The CDR3 extends over 15 amino acids. CDR3 in amino acids: CAISSGLFSGNTIYF. The CDR3 region has the DNA TGTGCCATCAGTTCGGGACTCTTCTCTGGAAACACCATATATTTT.

Ten or more counts support this clonotype. The V call is TRBV10-3, the J call TRBJ1-1; possibly TRBD1 for D (6 bases). Per the germline V gene, CDR1 is ENHRY and CDR2 is SYGVKD. Deletions cut 2 bases from V and 3 bases from J, with 13 bases between. The CDR3 length is 15 residues. CDR3 DNA: TGTGCCATCAGTGAGGACTTTGCAGGGGACACTGAAGCTTTCTTT. It specifies CAISEDFAGDTEAFF.

This clonotype was observed at least ten times. The V gene is TRBV20-1, the J gene TRBJ2-7; 9 nucleotides align to TRBD1. V trimming: 2 bases; J trimming: 3 bases; junction bases outside the gene matches: 8. The CDR3 contains 15 residues. Per germline, CDR1 DFQATT and CDR2 SNEGSKA (reference sequence). The CDR3 loop is CSARSSGTGFYEQYF. The CDR3 bases are TGCAGTGCTAGATCTTCCGGGACAGGGTTCTACGAGCAGTACTTC.

The V call is TRBV2, the J call TRBJ2-4; D perhaps matches TRBD2 (6 bases). Germline CDR1 SNHLY, CDR2 FYNNEI. The V gene lost 6 bases and the J gene lost 6 bases, with 12 bases spanning the gap. The CDR3 totals 13 residues. CDR3 protein: CASRVEGINIQYF. CDR3 nucleotides: TGTGCCAGCAGGGTGGAGGGGATAAACATTCAGTACTTC.